This TCR beta chain was obtained from a study of cytomegalovirus exposure and HLA in healthy donors. About the study: A prior study identified 117 million unique TCR beta sequences from 150 million to 200 million T cells. Study results and limitations: It was reportedly the case that the classifier diagnosed cytomegalovirus status with high specificity and sensitivity. In a later analysis, the majority of CMV-associated beta chains seemingly showed HLA restriction.

This clone was recorded only once. The antigen is unknown. The PCR employed 60 Vbeta primers together with 13 Jbeta primers. The assay was immunoSEQ multiplex PCR, and TCRdb's table has in-frame clones only and misses some. Here the sample spans about 160,000 clones, approximately 77% being singletons. Unmatched junction bases numbered 6, after V lost 0 bases and J lost 5 bases. Germline CDR1 reads LGHNA; CDR2 reads YSLEER. The CDR3 extends over 16 amino acids. V gene TRBV4-3 combines with J gene TRBJ2-5; 10 bases agree with TRBD2. Input material: PBMCs. The sequence came from a female donor in good health and CMV-seronegative. CDR3 sequence reads: CASSQEPLAGAETQYF. CDR3 DNA: TGCGCCAGCAGCCAAGAACCCCTAGCGGGGGCGGAGACCCAGTACTTC.